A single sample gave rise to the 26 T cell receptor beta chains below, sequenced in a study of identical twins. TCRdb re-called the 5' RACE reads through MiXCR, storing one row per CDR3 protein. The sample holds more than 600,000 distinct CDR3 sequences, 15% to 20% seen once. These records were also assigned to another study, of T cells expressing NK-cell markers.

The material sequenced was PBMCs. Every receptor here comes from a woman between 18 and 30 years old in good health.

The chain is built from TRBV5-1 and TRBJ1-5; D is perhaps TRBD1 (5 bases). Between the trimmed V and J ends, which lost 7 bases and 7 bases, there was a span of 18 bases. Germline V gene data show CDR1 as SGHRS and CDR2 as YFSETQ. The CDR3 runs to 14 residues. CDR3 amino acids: CASSVSGTEQPQHF. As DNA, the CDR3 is TGCGCCAGCTCCGTGTCGGGGACTGAGCAGCCCCAGCATTTT.

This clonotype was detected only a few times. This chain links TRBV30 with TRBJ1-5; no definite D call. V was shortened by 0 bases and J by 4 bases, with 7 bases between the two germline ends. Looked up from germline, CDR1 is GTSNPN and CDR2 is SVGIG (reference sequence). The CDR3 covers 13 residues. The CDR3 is CAWSVSENQPQHF. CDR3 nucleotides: TGTGCCTGGAGTGTATCTGAAAATCAGCCCCAGCATTTT.

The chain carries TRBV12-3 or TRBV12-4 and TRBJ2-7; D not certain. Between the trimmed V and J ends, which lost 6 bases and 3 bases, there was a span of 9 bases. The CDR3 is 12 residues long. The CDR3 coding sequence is TGTGCCAGCAGCACCGACATCTACGAGCAGTACTTC. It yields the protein CASSTDIYEQYF.

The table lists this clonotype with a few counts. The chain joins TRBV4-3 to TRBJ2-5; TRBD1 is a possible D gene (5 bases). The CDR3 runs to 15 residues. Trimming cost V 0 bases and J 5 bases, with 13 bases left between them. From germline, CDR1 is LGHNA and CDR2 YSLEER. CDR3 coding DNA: TGCGCCAGCAGCCAAGACTCACAGGTTGGGGAGACCCAGTACTTC. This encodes CASSQDSQVGETQYF.

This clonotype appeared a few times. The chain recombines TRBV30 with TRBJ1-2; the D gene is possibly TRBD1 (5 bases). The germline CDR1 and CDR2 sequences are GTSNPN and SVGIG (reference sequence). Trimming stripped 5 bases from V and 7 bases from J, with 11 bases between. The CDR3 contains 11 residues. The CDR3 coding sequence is TGTGCCTGGGTTGGGGGTGCTGGCTACACCTTC. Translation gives CAWVGGAGYTF.

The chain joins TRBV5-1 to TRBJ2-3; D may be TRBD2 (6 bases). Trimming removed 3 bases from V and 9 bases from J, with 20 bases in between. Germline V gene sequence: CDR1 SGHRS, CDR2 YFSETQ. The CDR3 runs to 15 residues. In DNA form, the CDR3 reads TGCGCCAGCAGCTCACGAATCGGGAGTGTAGAAACGCAGTATTTT. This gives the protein CASSSRIGSVETQYF.

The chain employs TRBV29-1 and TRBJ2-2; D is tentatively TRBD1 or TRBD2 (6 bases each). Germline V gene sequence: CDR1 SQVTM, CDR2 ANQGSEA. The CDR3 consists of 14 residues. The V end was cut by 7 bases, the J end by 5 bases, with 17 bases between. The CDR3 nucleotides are TGCAGCGCCGTGACTTCGGGGGCTACCGGGGAGCTGTTTTTT. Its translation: CSAVTSGATGELFF.

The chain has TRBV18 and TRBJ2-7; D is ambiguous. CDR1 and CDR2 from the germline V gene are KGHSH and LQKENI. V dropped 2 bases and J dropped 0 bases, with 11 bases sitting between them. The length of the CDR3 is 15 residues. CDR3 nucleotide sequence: TGTGCCAGCTCACCATCCTTGGGTGACTCCTACGAGCAGTACTTC. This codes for CASSPSLGDSYEQYF.

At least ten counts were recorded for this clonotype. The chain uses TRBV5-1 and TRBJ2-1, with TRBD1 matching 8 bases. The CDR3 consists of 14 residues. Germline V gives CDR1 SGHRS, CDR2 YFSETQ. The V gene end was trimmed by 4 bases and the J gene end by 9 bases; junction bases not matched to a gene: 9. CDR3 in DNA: TGCGCCAGCAGCGCGGACAGGGTGGAGGGTGAGCAGTTCTTC. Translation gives CASSADRVEGEQFF.

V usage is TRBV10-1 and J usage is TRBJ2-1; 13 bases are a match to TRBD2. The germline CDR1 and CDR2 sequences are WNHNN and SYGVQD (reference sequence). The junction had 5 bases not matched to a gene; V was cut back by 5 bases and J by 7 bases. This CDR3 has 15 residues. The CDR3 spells CASSRTSGGSNEQFF. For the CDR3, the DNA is TGCGCCAGCAGTCGGACTAGCGGGGGATCTAATGAGCAGTTCTTC.

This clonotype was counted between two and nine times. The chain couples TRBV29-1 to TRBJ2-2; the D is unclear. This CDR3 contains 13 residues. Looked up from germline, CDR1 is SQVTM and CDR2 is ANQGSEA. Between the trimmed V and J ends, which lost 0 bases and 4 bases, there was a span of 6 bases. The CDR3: CSVEDRVTGELFF. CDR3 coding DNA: TGCAGCGTTGAAGATCGGGTCACCGGGGAGCTGTTTTTT.

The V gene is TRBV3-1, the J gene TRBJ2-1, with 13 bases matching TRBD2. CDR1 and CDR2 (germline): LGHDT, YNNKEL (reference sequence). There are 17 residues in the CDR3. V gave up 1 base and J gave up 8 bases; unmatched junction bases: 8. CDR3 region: CASSQGTSGRGIDEQFF. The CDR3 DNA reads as TGTGCCAGCAGCCAAGGGACTAGCGGGAGAGGGATCGATGAGCAGTTCTTC.

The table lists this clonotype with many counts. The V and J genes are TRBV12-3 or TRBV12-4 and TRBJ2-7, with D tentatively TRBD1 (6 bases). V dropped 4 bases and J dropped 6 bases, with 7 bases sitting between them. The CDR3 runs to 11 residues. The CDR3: CASSSRGEQYF. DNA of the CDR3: TGTGCCAGCAGTTCCAGGGGCGAGCAGTACTTC.

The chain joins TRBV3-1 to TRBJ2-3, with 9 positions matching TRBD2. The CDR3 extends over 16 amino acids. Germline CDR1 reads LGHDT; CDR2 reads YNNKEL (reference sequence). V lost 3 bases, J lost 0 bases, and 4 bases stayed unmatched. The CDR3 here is CASSHHTSGSTDTQYF. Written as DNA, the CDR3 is TGTGCCAGCAGCCATCACACTAGCGGGAGCACAGATACGCAGTATTTT.

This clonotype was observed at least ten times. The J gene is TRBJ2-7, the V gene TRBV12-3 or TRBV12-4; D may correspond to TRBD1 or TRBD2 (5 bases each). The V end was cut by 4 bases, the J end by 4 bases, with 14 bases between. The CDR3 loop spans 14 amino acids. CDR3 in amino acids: CASSWGTGWYEQYF. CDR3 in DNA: TGTGCCAGCAGTTGGGGCACGGGGTGGTACGAGCAGTACTTC.

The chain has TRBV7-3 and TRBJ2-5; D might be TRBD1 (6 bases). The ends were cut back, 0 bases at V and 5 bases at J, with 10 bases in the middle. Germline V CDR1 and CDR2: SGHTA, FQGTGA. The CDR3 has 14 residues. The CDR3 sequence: CASSLTKDSETQYF. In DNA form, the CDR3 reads TGTGCCAGCAGCTTAACGAAGGACAGCGAGACCCAGTACTTC.

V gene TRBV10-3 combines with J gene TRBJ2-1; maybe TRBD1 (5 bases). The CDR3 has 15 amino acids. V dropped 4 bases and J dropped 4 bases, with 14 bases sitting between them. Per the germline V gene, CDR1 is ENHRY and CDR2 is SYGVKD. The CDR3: CAISGGGRLYNEQFF. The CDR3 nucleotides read TGTGCCATCAGTGGGGGCGGCCGGCTATACAATGAGCAGTTCTTC.

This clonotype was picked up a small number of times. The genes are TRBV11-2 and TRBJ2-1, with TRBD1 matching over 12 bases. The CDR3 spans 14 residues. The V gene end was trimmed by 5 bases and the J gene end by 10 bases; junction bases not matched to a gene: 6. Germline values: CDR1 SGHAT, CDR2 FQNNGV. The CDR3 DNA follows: TGTGCCAGCAGCCTGGGACAGGGGGCAGGAGAGCAGTTCTTC. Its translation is CASSLGQGAGEQFF. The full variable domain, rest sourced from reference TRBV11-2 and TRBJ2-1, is EAGVAQSPRYKIIEKRQSVAFWCNPISGHATLYWYQQILGQGPKLLIQFQNNGVVDDSQLPKDRFSAERLKGVDSTLKIQPAKLEDSAVYLCASSLGQGAGEQFFGPGTRLTVL.

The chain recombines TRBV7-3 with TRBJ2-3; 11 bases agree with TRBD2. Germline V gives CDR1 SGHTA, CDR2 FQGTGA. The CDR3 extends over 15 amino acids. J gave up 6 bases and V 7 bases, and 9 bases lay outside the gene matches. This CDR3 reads CASTLSGGAVDTQYF. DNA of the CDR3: TGTGCCAGCACCCTTAGCGGGGGGGCCGTTGATACGCAGTATTTT.

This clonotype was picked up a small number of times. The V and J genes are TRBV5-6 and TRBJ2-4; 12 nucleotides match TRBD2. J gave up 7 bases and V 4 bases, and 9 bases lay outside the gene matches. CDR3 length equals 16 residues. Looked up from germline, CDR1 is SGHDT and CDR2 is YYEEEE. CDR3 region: CASSIRLAGDRNIQYF. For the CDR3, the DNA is TGTGCCAGCAGCATACGACTAGCGGGAGATCGCAACATTCAGTACTTC. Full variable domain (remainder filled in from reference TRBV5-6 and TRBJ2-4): DAGVTQSPTHLIKTRGQQVTLRCSPKSGHDTVSWYQQALGQGPQFIFQYYEEEERQRGNFPDRFSGHQFPNYSSELNVNALLLGDSALYLCASSIRLAGDRNIQYFGAGTRLSVL.

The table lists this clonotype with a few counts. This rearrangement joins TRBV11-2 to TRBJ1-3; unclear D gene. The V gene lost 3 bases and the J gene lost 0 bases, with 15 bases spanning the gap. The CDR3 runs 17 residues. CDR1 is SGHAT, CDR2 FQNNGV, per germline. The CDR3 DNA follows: TGTGCCAGCAGCTTCATGGCCCTCCACAACTCTGGAAACACCATATATTTT. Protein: CASSFMALHNSGNTIYF.

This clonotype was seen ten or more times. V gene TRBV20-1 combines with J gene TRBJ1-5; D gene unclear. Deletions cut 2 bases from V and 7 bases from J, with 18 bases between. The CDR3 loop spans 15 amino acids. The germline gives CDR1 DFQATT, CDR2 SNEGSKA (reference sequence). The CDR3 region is CSARRAGQVGQPQHF. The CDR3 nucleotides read TGCAGTGCTAGAAGGGCGGGCCAGGTGGGACAGCCCCAGCATTTT.

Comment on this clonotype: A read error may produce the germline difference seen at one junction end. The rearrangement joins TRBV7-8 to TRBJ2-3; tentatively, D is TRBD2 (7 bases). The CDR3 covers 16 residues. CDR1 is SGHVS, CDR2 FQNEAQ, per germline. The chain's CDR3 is CASSLKVGGGTDSQYF. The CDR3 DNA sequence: TGTGCCAGCAGCTTAAAAGTGGGAGGGGGAACAGATTCGCAGTATTTT.

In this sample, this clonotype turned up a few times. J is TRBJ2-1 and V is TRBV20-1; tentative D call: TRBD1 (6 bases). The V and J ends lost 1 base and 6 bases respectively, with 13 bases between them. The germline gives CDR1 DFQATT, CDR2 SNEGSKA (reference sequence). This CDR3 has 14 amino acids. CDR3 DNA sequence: TGCAGTGCTAGAGCCAGGGGTAAGGTCAATGAGCAGTTCTTC. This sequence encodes CSARARGKVNEQFF.

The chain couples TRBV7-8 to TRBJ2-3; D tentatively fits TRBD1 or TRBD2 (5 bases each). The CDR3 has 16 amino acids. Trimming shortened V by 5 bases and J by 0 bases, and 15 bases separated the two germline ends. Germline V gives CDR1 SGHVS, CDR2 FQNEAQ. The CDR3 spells CASSLGTDWSTDTQYF. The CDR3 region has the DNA TGTGCCAGCAGCCTTGGGACGGACTGGAGCACAGATACGCAGTATTTT.

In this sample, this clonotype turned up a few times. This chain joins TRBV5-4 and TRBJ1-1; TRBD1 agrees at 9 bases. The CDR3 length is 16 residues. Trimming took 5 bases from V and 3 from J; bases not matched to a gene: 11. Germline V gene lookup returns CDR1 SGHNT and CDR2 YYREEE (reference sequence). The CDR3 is CASRPTGGNPYTEAFF. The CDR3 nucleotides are TGTGCCAGCAGGCCAACAGGGGGCAACCCTTACACTGAAGCTTTCTTT.